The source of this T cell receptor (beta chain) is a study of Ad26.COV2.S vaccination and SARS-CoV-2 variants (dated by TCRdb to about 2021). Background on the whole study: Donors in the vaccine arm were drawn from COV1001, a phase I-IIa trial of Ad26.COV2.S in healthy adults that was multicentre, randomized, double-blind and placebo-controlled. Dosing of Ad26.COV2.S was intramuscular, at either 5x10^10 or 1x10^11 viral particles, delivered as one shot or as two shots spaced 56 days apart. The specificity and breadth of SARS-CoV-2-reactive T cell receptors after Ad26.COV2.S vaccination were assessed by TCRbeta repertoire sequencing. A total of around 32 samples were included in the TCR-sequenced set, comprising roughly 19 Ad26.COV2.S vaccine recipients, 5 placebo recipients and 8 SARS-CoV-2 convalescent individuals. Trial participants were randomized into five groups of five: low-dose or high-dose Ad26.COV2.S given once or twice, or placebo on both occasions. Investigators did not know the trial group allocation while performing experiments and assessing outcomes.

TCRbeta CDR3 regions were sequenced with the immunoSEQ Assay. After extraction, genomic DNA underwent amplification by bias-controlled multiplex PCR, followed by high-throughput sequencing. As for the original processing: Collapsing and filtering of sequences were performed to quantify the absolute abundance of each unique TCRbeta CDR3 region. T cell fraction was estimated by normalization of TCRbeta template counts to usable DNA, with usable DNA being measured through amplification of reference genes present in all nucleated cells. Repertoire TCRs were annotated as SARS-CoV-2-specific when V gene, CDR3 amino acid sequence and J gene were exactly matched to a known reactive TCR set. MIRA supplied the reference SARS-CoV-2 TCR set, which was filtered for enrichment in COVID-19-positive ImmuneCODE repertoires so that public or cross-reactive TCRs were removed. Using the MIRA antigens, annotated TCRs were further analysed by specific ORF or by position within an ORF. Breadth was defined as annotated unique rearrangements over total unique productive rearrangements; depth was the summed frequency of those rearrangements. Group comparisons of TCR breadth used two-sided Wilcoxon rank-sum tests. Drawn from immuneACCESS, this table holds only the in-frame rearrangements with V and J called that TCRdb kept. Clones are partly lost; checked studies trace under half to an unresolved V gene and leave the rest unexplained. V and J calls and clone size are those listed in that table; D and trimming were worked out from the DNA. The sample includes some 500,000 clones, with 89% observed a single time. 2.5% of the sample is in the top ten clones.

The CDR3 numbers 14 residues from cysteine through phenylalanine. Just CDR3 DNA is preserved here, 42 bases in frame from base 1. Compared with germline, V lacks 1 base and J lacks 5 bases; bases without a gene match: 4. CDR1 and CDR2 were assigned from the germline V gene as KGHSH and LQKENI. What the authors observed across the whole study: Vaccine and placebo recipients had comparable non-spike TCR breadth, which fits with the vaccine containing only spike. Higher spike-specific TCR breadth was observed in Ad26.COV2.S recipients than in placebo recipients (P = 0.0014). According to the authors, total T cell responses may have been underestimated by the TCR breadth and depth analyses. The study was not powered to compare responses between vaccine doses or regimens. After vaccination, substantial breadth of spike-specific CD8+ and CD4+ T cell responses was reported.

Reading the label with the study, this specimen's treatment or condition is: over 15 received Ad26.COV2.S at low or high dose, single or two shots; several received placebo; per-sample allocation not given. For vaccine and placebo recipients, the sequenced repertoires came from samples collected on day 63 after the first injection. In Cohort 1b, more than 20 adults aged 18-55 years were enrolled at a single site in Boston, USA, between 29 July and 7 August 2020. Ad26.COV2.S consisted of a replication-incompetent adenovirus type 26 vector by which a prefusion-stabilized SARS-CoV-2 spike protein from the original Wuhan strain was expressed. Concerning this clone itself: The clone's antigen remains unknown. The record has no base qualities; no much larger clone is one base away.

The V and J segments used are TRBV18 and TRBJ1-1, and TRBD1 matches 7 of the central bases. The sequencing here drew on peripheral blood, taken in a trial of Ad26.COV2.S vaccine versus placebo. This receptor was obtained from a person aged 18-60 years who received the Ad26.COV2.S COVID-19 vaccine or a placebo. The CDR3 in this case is CASSPQGARTEAFF. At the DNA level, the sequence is TGTGCCAGCTCACCACAGGGGGCGCGGACTGAAGCTTTCTTT. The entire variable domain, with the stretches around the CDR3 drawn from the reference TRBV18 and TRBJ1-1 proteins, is NAGVMQNPRHLVRRRGQEARLRCSPMKGHSHVYWYRQLPEEGLKFMVYLQKENIIDESGMPKERFSAEFPKEGPSILRIQQVVRGDSAAYFCASSPQGARTEAFFGQGTRLTVV.